This TCR beta chain was documented in a study of T cells in Graves' hyperthyroidism and ophthalmopathy. Clinical symptoms, serum thyroxine and TRAb, thyroid ultrasound and orbital computed tomography were used for the diagnoses. TCR beta CDR3 region amplification was performed from RNA transcripts. TCR CDR3 regions were first amplified by RT-PCR with HTBI primers. In TCRdb, the multiplex PCR reads were re-called with MiXCR into one record per CDR3 protein. The data contain 530,000 or so distinct CDR3 sequences, around 46% of them singletons. The V gene lost 7 bases and the J gene lost 0 bases, with 6 bases spanning the gap. CDR1 is DFQATT and CDR2 is SNEGSKA in the germline V gene (reference sequence). The CDR3 consists of 12 residues.

The receptor was isolated from a woman aged 18-35 years with Graves' hyperthyroidism. The specimen sequenced was peripheral blood or thyroid tissue (not recorded which). V usage is TRBV20-1 and J usage is TRBJ1-4; D not certain. The CDR3 nucleotides are TGCAGTGGGGGAACAACTAATGAAAAACTGTTTTTT. It specifies CSGGTTNEKLFF.